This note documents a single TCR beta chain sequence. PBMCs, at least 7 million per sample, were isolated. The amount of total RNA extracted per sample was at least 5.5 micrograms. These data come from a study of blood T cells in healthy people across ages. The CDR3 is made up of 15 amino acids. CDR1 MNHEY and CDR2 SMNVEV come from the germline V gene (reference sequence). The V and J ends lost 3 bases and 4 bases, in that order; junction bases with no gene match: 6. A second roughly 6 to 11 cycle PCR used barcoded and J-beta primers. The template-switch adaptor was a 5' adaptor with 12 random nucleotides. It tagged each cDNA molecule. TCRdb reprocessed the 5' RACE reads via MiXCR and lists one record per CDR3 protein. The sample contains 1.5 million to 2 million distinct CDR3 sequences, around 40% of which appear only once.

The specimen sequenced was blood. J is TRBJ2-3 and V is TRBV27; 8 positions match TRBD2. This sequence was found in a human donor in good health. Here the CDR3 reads CASSLGERGPDTQYF. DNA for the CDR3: TGTGCCAGCAGTTTGGGGGAGCGGGGGCCAGATACGCAGTATTTT.